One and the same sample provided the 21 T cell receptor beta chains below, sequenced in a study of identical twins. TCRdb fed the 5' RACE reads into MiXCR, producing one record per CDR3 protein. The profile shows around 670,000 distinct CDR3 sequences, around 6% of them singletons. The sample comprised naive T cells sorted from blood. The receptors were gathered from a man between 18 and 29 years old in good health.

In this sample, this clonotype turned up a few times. The CDR3 DNA reads TGTGCCAGCTTCACAGGGGGGGCTGGAAACACCATATATTTT. It yields the protein CASFTGGAGNTIYF. The chain has TRBV6-1 and TRBJ1-3; TRBD1 matches 8 bases. V lost 8 bases and J lost 2; bases outside the gene matches: 5. This CDR3 is 14 amino acids long. From germline, CDR1 is MNHNS and CDR2 SASEGT.

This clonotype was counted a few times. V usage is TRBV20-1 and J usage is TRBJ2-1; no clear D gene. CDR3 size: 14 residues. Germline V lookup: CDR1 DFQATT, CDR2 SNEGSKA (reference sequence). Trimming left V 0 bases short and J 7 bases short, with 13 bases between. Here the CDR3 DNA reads TGCAGTGCTAGAGATGTCGGGTGGGTTAATGAGCAGTTCTTC. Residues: CSARDVGWVNEQFF.

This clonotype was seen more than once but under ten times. The CDR3 sequence: CASARAGDGYTF. Here the CDR3 DNA reads TGTGCCAGCGCTCGGGCGGGTGACGGCTACACCTTC. V is TRBV12-3 or TRBV12-4 and J is TRBJ1-2; D is ambiguous. V lost 8 bases and J lost 8, with 15 bases in between. There are 12 residues in the CDR3.

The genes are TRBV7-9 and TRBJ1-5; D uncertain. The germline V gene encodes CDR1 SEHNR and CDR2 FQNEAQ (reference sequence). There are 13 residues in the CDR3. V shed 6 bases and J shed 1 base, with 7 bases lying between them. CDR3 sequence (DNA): TGTGCCAGCAGTCCCGCGAGCAATCAGCCCCAGCATTTT. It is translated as CASSPASNQPQHF.

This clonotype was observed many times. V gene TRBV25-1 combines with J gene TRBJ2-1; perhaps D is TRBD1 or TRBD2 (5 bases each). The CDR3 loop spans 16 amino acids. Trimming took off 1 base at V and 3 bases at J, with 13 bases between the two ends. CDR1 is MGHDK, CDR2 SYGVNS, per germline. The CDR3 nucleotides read TGTGCCAGCAGTGAATTTGGGGGTCTTAGCTACAATGAGCAGTTCTTC. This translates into CASSEFGGLSYNEQFF. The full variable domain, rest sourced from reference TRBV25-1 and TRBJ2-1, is EADIYQTPRYLVIGTGKKITLECSQTMGHDKMYWYQQDPGMELHLIHYSYGVNSTEKGDLSSESTVSRIRTEHFPLTLESARPSHTSQYLCASSEFGGLSYNEQFFGPGTRLTVL.

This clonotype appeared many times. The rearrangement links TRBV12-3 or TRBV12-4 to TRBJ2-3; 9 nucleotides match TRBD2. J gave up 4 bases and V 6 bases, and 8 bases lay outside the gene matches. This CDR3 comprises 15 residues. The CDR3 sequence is CASSQLAGGSDTQYF. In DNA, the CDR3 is TGTGCCAGCAGCCAACTAGCGGGTGGCTCAGATACGCAGTATTTT.

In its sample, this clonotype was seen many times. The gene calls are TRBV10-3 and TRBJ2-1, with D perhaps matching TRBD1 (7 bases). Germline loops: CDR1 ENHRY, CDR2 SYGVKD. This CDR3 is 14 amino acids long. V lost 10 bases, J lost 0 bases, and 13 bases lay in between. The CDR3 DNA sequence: TGTGCCAGCGGGACAGCGAGCTCCTACAATGAGCAGTTCTTC. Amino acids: CASGTASSYNEQFF.

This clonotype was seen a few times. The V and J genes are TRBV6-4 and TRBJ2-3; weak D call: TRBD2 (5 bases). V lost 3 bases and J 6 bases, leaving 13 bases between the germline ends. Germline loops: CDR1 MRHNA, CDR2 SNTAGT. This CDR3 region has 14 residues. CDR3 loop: CASSEFLAGDTQYF. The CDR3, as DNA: TGTGCCAGCAGTGAGTTTCTAGCAGGTGATACGCAGTATTTT.

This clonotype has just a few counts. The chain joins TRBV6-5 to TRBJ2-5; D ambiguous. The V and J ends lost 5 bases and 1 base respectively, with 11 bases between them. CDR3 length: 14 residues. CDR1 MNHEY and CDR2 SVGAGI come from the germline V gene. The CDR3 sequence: CASSHPGSQETQYF. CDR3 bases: TGTGCCAGCAGTCACCCGGGCAGCCAAGAGACCCAGTACTTC.

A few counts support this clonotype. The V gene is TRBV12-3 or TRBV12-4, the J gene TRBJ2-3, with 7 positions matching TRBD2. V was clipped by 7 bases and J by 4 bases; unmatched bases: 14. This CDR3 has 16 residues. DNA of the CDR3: TGTGCCAGCATGCCGGCGGGGGTGGCGGTGGCAGATACGCAGTATTTT. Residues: CASMPAGVAVADTQYF.

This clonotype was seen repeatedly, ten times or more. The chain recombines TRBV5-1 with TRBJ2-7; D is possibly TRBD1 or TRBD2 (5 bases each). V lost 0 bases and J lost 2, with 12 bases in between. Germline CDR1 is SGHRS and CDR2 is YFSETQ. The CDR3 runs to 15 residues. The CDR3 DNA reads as TGCGCCAGCAGCTTGGAATCGGGGACCACCTACGAGCAGTACTTC. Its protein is CASSLESGTTYEQYF.

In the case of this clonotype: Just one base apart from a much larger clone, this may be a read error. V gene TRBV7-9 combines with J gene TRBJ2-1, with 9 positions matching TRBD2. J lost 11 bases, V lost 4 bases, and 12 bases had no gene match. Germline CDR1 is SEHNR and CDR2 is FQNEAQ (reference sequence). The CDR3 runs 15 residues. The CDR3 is CASSSPRGRADKQFF. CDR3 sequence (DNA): TGTGCCAGCAGCTCCCCCCGCGGGAGGGCTGATAAGCAGTTCTTC.

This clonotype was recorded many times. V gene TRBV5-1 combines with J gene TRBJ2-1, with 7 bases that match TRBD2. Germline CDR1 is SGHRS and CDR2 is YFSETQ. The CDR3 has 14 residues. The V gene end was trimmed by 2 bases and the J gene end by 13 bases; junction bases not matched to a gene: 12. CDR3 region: CASSFEGTAGAQFF. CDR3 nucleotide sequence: TGCGCCAGCAGCTTCGAGGGGACGGCGGGAGCTCAGTTCTTC.

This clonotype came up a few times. CDR3 sequence reads: CATKLAGSPYTQYF. Here the CDR3 DNA reads TGTGCCACCAAACTAGCGGGAAGTCCCTATACGCAGTATTTT. The gene calls are TRBV3-1 and TRBJ2-3; 10 nucleotides match TRBD2. Germline V gene data show CDR1 as LGHDT and CDR2 as YNNKEL (reference sequence). Germline trimming cut 10 bases from V and 7 bases from J; bases unmatched to any gene: 11. This CDR3 has 14 amino acids.

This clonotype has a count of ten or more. The DNA for the CDR3 is TGCGCCAGCAGGGAGAGTAGCTTGCAGTTCTTC. Translating gives CASRESSLQFF. The chain recombines TRBV5-1 with TRBJ2-1, with no clear D. Germline-derived CDR1 and CDR2 are SGHRS and YFSETQ. V was trimmed by 5 bases and J by 12 bases, leaving 12 bases between them. The CDR3 sequence is 11 residues long. Together with reference TRBV5-1 and TRBJ2-1, the CDR3 gives the full variable domain: KAGVTQTPRYLIKTRGQQVTLSCSPISGHRSVSWYQQTPGQGLQFLFEYFSETQRNKGNFPGRFSGRQFSNSRSEMNVSTLELGDSALYLCASRESSLQFFGPGTRLTVL.

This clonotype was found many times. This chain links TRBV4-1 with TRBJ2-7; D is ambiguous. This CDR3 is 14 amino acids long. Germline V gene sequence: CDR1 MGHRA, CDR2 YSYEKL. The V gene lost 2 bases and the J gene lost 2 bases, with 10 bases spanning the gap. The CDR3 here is CASSQSVTTYEQYV. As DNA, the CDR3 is TGCGCCAGCAGCCAATCCGTCACGACCTACGAGCAGTACGTC.

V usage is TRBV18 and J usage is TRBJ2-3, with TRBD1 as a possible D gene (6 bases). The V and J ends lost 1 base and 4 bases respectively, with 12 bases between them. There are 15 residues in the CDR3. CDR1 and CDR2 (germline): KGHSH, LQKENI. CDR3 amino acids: CASSPLAGESDTQYF. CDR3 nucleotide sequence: TGTGCCAGCTCACCACTGGCAGGGGAATCAGATACGCAGTATTTT.

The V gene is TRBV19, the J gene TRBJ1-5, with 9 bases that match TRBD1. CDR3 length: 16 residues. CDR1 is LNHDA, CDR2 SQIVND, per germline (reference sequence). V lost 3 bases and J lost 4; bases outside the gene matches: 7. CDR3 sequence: CASSIGTGRINQPQHF. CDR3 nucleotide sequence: TGTGCCAGTAGTATCGGGACAGGGAGAATTAATCAGCCCCAGCATTTT.

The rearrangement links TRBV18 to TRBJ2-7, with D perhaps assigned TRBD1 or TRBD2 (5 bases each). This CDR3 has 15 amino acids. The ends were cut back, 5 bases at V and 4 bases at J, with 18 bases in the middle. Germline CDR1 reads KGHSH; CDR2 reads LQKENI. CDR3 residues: CASSARDRGEYEQYF. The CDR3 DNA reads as TGTGCCAGCTCAGCCCGGGACCGAGGGGAGTACGAGCAGTACTTC.

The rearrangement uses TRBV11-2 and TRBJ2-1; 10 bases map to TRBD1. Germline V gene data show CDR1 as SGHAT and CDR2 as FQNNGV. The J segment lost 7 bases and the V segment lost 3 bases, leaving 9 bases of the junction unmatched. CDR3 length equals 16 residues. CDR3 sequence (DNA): TGTGCCAGCAGCTTGGGACAGGGGAAAGTGGCAAATGAGCAGTTCTTC. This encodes CASSLGQGKVANEQFF. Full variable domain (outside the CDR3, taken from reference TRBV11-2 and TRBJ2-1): EAGVAQSPRYKIIEKRQSVAFWCNPISGHATLYWYQQILGQGPKLLIQFQNNGVVDDSQLPKDRFSAERLKGVDSTLKIQPAKLEDSAVYLCASSLGQGKVANEQFFGPGTRLTVL.

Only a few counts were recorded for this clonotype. The CDR3 here is CASSPQDTGFRQFF. Written as DNA, the CDR3 is TGTGCCAGCTCACCACAGGATACCGGGTTTCGGCAGTTCTTC. This chain joins TRBV18 and TRBJ2-1; D not certain. The CDR3 is 14 amino acids. The germline gives CDR1 KGHSH, CDR2 LQKENI. V gave up 1 base and J gave up 12 bases, with 16 bases separating them.